This entry lists 18 T cell receptor beta chains sequenced from one sample in a study of cytomegalovirus exposure and HLA in healthy donors. A multiplex PCR was run with 60 Vbeta primers and 13 Jbeta primers. The protocol was immunoSEQ multiplex PCR, while the TCRdb copy is restricted to in-frame clones and leaves out a portion. Of roughly 290,000 clones in the sample, over 85% were seen once. Sequenced input: PBMCs. These receptors all come from a woman under 30 in good health and CMV-seronegative.

This chain connects TRBV2 to TRBJ1-1; D is undetermined. Germline assignment: CDR1 SNHLY and CDR2 FYNNEI. The CDR3 has 12 residues. Trimming removed 11 bases at V and 3 bases at J, with 13 bases between. The CDR3 DNA follows: TGTGCCCTCCGAACCCGGGACACTGAAGCTTTCTTT. Residues: CALRTRDTEAFF.

The chain combines TRBV27 with TRBJ1-6; 10 bases are a match to TRBD1. The germline V gene has CDR1 MNHEY and CDR2 SMNVEV (reference sequence). This CDR3 contains 17 residues. The J segment lost 3 bases and the V segment lost 6 bases, leaving 8 bases of the junction unmatched. CDR3 coding DNA: TGTGCCAGCAGGCAGACAGGGGGCGCCTACTATAATTCACCCCTCCACTTT. Its protein product is CASRQTGGAYYNSPLHF.

The V gene is TRBV6-5, the J gene TRBJ2-7; no clear D. The CDR3 spans 14 residues. Germline V gene sequence: CDR1 MNHEY, CDR2 SVGAGI. V was cut by 2 bases and J by 2 bases, with 10 bases left in between. CDR3 amino acids: CASSYRTATYEQYF. The CDR3 bases are TGTGCCAGCAGTTACCGCACAGCAACCTACGAGCAGTACTTC.

The rearrangement uses TRBV13 and TRBJ2-7; no definite D call. This CDR3 has 14 amino acids. Germline V gene lookup returns CDR1 PRHDT and CDR2 FYEKMQ (reference sequence). With 2 bases removed from V and 5 bases from J, the gap between germline ends came to 13 bases. CDR3 DNA sequence: TGTGCCAGCAGCTTACTCTCGAGGATTGACGAGCAGTACTTC. This gives the protein CASSLLSRIDEQYF.

The CDR3 sequence is CAITGQGNTEAFF. DNA of the CDR3: TGTGCCATCACCGGACAGGGAAACACTGAAGCTTTCTTT. The rearrangement uses TRBV10-3 and TRBJ1-1; 8 bases line up with TRBD1. After removal of 7 bases from V and 2 bases from J, the junction contained 3 bases not matched to a gene. This CDR3 is 13 amino acids long. The germline CDR1 and CDR2 sequences are ENHRY and SYGVKD.

The rearrangement links TRBV30 to TRBJ1-2; 9 positions agree with TRBD1. The CDR3 runs to 12 residues. The J segment lost 8 bases and the V segment lost 6 bases, leaving 7 bases of the junction unmatched. CDR1 GTSNPN and CDR2 SVGIG come from the germline V gene (reference sequence). The CDR3 coding sequence is TGTGCCTGCCATAGGGACAGGGACGGCTACACCTTC. It specifies CACHRDRDGYTF.

In nucleotides, the CDR3 is TGTGCCAGCAGCGCTCTCACAGGCCATAATGAGCAGTTCTTC. Translated: CASSALTGHNEQFF. V is TRBV9 and J is TRBJ2-1; D possibly corresponds to TRBD1 (5 bases). The CDR3 length is 14 residues. Trimming pared 3 bases from V and 7 bases from J, leaving 14 bases between. The germline V gene has CDR1 SGDLS and CDR2 YYNGEE. The whole variable domain, filled in from reference TRBV9 and TRBJ2-1, reads DSGVTQTPKHLITATGQRVTLRCSPRSGDLSVYWYQQSLDQGLQFLIQYYNGEERAKGNILERFSAQQFPDLHSELNLSSLELGDSALYFCASSALTGHNEQFFGPGTRLTVL.

The chain uses TRBV5-1 and TRBJ1-1, with a possible D match to TRBD1 (6 bases). CDR3 length: 15 residues. The V gene's germline CDR1 is SGHRS and CDR2 YFSETQ. Deletions cut 5 bases from V and 4 bases from J, with 18 bases between. The CDR3 sequence: CASRGGPTMSTEAFF. The CDR3 DNA sequence: TGCGCCAGCAGGGGGGGGCCAACGATGAGCACTGAAGCTTTCTTT.

This chain joins TRBV7-3 and TRBJ2-3; 10 nucleotides line up with TRBD2. From germline, CDR1 is SGHTA and CDR2 FQGTGA. This CDR3 spans 15 amino acids. V lost 5 bases, J lost 4 bases, and 6 bases stayed unmatched. The DNA of the CDR3 is TGTGCCAGCAGCGCAGCGGGGGGGCGACCAGATACGCAGTATTTT. Protein: CASSAAGGRPDTQYF. Variable domain in full (rest from reference TRBV7-3 and TRBJ2-3): GAGVSQTPSNKVTEKGKYVELRCDPISGHTALYWYRQSLGQGPEFLIYFQGTGAADDSGLPNDRFFAVRPEGSVSTLKIQRTERGDSAVYLCASSAAGGRPDTQYFGPGTRLTVL.

The chain is built from TRBV7-3 and TRBJ2-1; 7 positions match TRBD2. CDR3 size: 14 residues. The V gene's germline CDR1 is SGHTA and CDR2 FQGTGA. Trimming cost V 4 bases and J 2 bases; bases outside gene matches: 2. CDR3 sequence reads: CASSSSGTYNEQFF. The CDR3 nucleotides are TGTGCCAGCAGCTCAAGCGGGACCTACAATGAGCAGTTCTTC.

V usage is TRBV18 and J usage is TRBJ1-2, with D tentatively TRBD1 (6 bases). Per germline, CDR1 KGHSH and CDR2 LQKENI. With 3 bases removed from V and 8 bases from J, the gap between germline ends came to 10 bases. CDR3 length: 12 amino acids. CDR3: CASSPSTGGYTF. Written as DNA, the CDR3 is TGTGCCAGCTCACCTTCCACAGGGGGCTACACCTTC.

This clone was found once. CDR3: CAWQRQGNQPQHF. The CDR3 region has the DNA TGTGCCTGGCAGAGACAGGGCAATCAGCCCCAGCATTTT. The chain joins TRBV30 to TRBJ1-5; maybe TRBD1 (6 bases). CDR3 size: 13 residues. Deletions cut 5 bases from V and 2 bases from J, with 10 bases between. Germline CDR1 and CDR2: GTSNPN and SVGIG (reference sequence). The variable domain in full, completed from reference TRBV30 and TRBJ1-5, reads SQTIHQWPATLVQPVGSPLSLECTVEGTSNPNLYWYRQAAGRGLQLLFYSVGIGQISSEVPQNLSASRPQDRQFILSSKKLLLSDSGFYLCAWQRQGNQPQHFGDGTRLSIL.

The genes are TRBV6-1 and TRBJ1-1; maybe TRBD1 (6 bases). The germline CDR1 and CDR2 sequences are MNHNS and SASEGT. V lost 9 bases and J 11 bases, leaving 19 bases between the germline ends. CDR3 length: 12 residues. The CDR3 here is CASRTEQGRAFF. In DNA form, the CDR3 reads TGTGCCAGTAGAACGGAACAGGGTAGGGCTTTCTTT.

The chain employs TRBV29-1 and TRBJ2-2, with no clear D. This CDR3 is built from 13 residues. V dropped 4 bases and J dropped 5 bases, with 11 bases sitting between them. CDR1 and CDR2 (germline): SQVTM, ANQGSEA. CDR3 protein: CSVVSLSTGELFF. The CDR3, as DNA: TGCAGCGTTGTTTCATTGAGTACCGGGGAGCTGTTTTTT.

The chain employs TRBV28 and TRBJ1-2, with D unclear. The CDR3 has 12 amino acids. Germline V gene sequence: CDR1 MDHEN, CDR2 SYDVKM. Trimming pared 5 bases from V and 8 bases from J, leaving 12 bases between. The CDR3 region is CASSLPGFGYTF. The CDR3 region has the DNA TGTGCCAGCAGTCTCCCGGGGTTCGGCTACACCTTC.

The V gene is TRBV5-1, the J gene TRBJ2-7, with 11 bases lining up with TRBD1. Germline-derived CDR1 and CDR2 are SGHRS and YFSETQ. The CDR3 spans 15 residues. V dropped 4 bases and J dropped 1; count of bases not matched to a gene: 4. CDR3 nucleotides: TGCGCCAGCAGCCGCGGACAGGGGGCTTCCTACGAGCAGTACTTC. This codes for CASSRGQGASYEQYF.

J is TRBJ1-3 and V is TRBV7-9; maybe TRBD1 (6 bases). The germline CDR1 and CDR2 sequences are SEHNR and FQNEAQ (reference sequence). The CDR3 consists of 16 residues. Deletions cut 0 bases from V and 5 bases from J, with 14 bases between. For the CDR3, the DNA is TGTGCCAGCAGCTTAGCAACAGGGATTAGGCGAAACACCATATATTTT. Translation gives CASSLATGIRRNTIYF.

The CDR3 region has the DNA TGTGCCAGCAGCATACTAGCGGGGGCCTCCACAGATACGCAGTATTTT. Protein sequence: CASSILAGASTDTQYF. V usage is TRBV4-2 and J usage is TRBJ2-3; 11 bases agree with TRBD2. Germline CDR1 is LGHNA and CDR2 is YNFKEQ. CDR3 length equals 16 residues. Trimming cost V 5 bases and J 2 bases; bases outside gene matches: 6.